This passage covers 10 T cell receptor beta chains from one sample sequenced in a study of blood T cell repertoires in COVID-19. The assay was immunoSEQ multiplex PCR, and TCRdb's table has in-frame clones only and misses some. The sample holds about 110,000 clones; more than 80% are singletons and the top ten take roughly 32%. The sequenced sample consisted of peripheral blood. Every receptor here comes from a woman older than 75 with acute or convalescent COVID-19.

V gene TRBV19 combines with J gene TRBJ1-6, with 9 bases matching TRBD1. Losses at the gene ends were 6 bases for V and 7 bases for J; bases not matched to a gene: 10. Per the germline V gene, CDR1 is LNHDA and CDR2 is SQIVND (reference sequence). The CDR3 consists of 16 residues. The CDR3 DNA follows: TGTGCCAGTAGCAATTCCGGGACAGGGATCAATTCACCCCTCCACTTT. It specifies CASSNSGTGINSPLHF.

This chain links TRBV29-1 with TRBJ1-1; 7 bases agree with TRBD1. The germline CDR1 and CDR2 sequences are SQVTM and ANQGSEA. There are 13 residues in the CDR3. The trim removed 3 bases at V and 4 bases at J, leaving 5 bases unmatched. The CDR3 sequence is CSVDSQGGTEAFF. The DNA for the CDR3 is TGCAGCGTTGATTCCCAGGGGGGCACTGAAGCTTTCTTT.

This chain links TRBV10-1 with TRBJ2-7; D is ambiguous. The germline gives CDR1 WNHNN, CDR2 SYGVQD (reference sequence). The CDR3 contains 14 residues. V dropped 7 bases and J dropped 0 bases, with 13 bases sitting between them. This chain's CDR3 is CASTNPLGSYEQYF. CDR3 nucleotides: TGCGCCAGCACGAACCCGCTAGGCTCCTACGAGCAGTACTTC.

V and J are TRBV10-3 and TRBJ2-5, with 9 bases fitting TRBD2. CDR1 and CDR2 from the germline V gene are ENHRY and SYGVKD. The V segment lost 5 bases and the J segment 0 bases; nucleotides outside the gene matches: 4. The CDR3 sequence is 15 residues long. The CDR3 sequence: CAISFSGGDQETQYF. CDR3 DNA: TGTGCCATCAGTTTTAGCGGGGGAGACCAAGAGACCCAGTACTTC.

The chain is built from TRBV18 and TRBJ2-5, with D perhaps matching TRBD1 (5 bases). CDR1 and CDR2 from the germline V gene are KGHSH and LQKENI. This CDR3 region has 18 residues. Trimming took 1 base from V and 0 from J, leaving 18 bases between them. This CDR3 is CASSPRDVTESNQETQYF. The DNA for the CDR3 is TGTGCCAGCTCACCACGCGATGTGACAGAGAGCAACCAAGAGACCCAGTACTTC.

The rearrangement uses TRBV18 and TRBJ1-6; D is unresolved. The CDR3 is made up of 16 amino acids. Germline V lookup: CDR1 KGHSH, CDR2 LQKENI. V lost 3 bases and J lost 7, with 16 bases in between. In DNA, the CDR3 is TGTGCCAGCTCACCTTCGACGGAGCGGGTAAATTCACCCCTCCACTTT. This codes for CASSPSTERVNSPLHF.

This chain connects TRBV15 to TRBJ2-1; no definite D call. V gave up 0 bases and J gave up 5 bases, with 5 bases separating them. CDR1 and CDR2 (germline): LNHNV, YYDKDF (reference sequence). The CDR3 has 13 amino acids. CDR3 coding DNA: TGTGCCACCAGCAGAGATTTTAACAATGAGCAGTTCTTC. Protein: CATSRDFNNEQFF.

This clone was detected once. The chain employs TRBV3-1 (or the pseudogene TRBV3-2) and TRBJ1-5; maybe TRBD1 (6 bases). Trimming removed 4 bases from V and 4 bases from J, with 14 bases in between. Germline CDR1 is LGHDT and CDR2 is YNNKEL (reference sequence). The CDR3 is 15 residues long. The CDR3 loop is CASSPSGGGNQPQHF. The DNA of the CDR3 is TGTGCCAGCAGCCCAAGTGGGGGCGGGAATCAGCCCCAGCATTTT.

The gene calls are TRBV2 and TRBJ2-2; D is perhaps TRBD1 (5 bases). Between the trimmed V and J ends, which lost 4 bases and 4 bases, there was a span of 13 bases. Germline-derived CDR1 and CDR2 are SNHLY and FYNNEI. This CDR3 has 15 residues. CDR3 coding DNA: TGTGCCAGCAGTGTCCGCAGGGTCCTCACCGGGGAGCTGTTTTTT. Its protein product is CASSVRRVLTGELFF.

The rearrangement joins TRBV3-1 (or the pseudogene TRBV3-2) to TRBJ2-3; 7 bases fit TRBD2. V was clipped by 2 bases and J by 5 bases; unmatched bases: 4. Germline V CDR1 and CDR2: LGHDT, YNNKEL (reference sequence). The CDR3 has 14 amino acids. This CDR3 reads CASSQSGEGDTQYF. The CDR3 DNA reads as TGTGCCAGCAGCCAAAGCGGGGAGGGAGATACGCAGTATTTT.